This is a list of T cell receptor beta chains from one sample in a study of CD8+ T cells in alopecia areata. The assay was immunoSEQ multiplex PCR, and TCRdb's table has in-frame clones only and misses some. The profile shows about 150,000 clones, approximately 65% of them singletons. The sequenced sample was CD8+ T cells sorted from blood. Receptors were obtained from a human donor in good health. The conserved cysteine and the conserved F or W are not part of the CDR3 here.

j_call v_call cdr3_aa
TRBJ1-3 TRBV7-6 ASLGDTIY
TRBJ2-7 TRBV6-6 ASRDLDEQY
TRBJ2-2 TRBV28 ASSPAPGPATGELF
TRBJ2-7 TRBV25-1 ASSEYRGYEQY
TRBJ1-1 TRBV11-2 ASSVHGRTEAF
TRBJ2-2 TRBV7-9 ASSSTSGSLGELF
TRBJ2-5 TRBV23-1 ASSQRRGTGDCETQY
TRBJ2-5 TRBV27 ASSLSRQETQY
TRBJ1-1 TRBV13 ASSLLGGTGDAF
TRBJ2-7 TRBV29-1 SVGPARGPSYEQY
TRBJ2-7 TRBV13 ASSSLETYEQY
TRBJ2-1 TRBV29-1 SGAGAPYNEQF
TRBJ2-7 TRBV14 ASSPYLGSSFHEQY
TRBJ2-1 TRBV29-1 SVEGAPSYSYNEQF
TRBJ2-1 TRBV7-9 ASSLGYGQGDEQF
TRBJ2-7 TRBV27 ASSPAILAGGVEQY
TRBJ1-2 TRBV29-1 SVEDRSGYT
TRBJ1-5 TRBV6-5 ASSPGQGYRQPQH
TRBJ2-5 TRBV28 ASASDPSQETQY
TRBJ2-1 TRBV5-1 ASSSLGARPPTSSGIYNEQF
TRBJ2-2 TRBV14 ASSQDRVGELF
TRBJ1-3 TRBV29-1 SVITGTGTRASGNTIY
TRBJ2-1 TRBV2 GPPSGNYNEQF
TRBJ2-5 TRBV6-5 ASSSLAGLGQETQY
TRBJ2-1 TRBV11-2 ASSLPRESTHNEQF
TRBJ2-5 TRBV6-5 ASTTRDRGGETQY
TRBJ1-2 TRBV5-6 ASSLGHPLGYT
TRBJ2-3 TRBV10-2 ASSTRLADTQY
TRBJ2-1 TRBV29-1 SVEGRAEQF
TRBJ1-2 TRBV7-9 ASSSDSYGYT
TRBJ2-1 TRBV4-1 ASKRGHPLGNEQF
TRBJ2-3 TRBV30 AWSVGAGTDTQY
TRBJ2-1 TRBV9 ASSALAYDDYNEQF
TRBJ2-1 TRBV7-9 ASSLRDRVHNEQF
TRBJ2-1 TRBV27 ASSLAGYNEQF
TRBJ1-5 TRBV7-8 ASSLRGNQPQH
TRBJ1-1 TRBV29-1 SVDPPIRFTEAF
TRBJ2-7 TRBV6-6 ASSGGLEQY
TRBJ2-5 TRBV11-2 ASSFGGAPGETQY
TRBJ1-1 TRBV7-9 ASSLVEGEAF
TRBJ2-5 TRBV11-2 ASSFGGTVETQY
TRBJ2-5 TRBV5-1 ASSLNEWETQY
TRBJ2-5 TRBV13 ASSSRTGGQETQY
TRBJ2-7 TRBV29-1 SVEGRLAEKYEQY
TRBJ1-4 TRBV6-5 ASSYLGTNEKLF
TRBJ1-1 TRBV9 ASSVGGSTEAF
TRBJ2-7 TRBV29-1 SVLDPGGNSYEQY
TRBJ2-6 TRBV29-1 SVTTSIGGANVLT
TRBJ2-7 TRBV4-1 ASSQGDMYEQY
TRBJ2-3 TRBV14 ASSFTGGEADTQY
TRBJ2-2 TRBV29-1 SVVQRAGGKNTGELF
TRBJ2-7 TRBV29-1 SVAGQGYSYEQY
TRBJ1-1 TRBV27 ASSGQGLNTEAF
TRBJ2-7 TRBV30 AWSVGFSYEQY
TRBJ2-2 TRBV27 ASSLQLGTGELF
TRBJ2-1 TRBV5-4 ASSSTSLSSNEQF
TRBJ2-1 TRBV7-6 ASSLARTSGDEQF
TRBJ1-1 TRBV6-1 ASRKEGGPTEAF
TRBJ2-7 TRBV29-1 SVGGAIHRFEQY
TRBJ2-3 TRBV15 ATSRGPRQVGVVTDTQY